These 9 T cell receptor beta chains were all obtained from the same sample, sequenced in a study of tumor-infiltrating lymphocytes in oesophageal squamous cell carcinoma. TCRdb reprocessed the PCR reads with MiXCR, giving one entry per CDR3 protein. The sample includes about 11,000 distinct CDR3 sequences, 40% to 65% seen only once; the top ten take roughly 19%. The sample taken for sequencing was esophageal tumor tissue. These receptors were collected from a female donor with esophageal squamous cell carcinoma.

V gene TRBV7-2 combines with J gene TRBJ2-7; 9 nucleotides match TRBD2. The end of the DNA fits TRBJ2-1 better, so the J call may be wrong. CDR3 length equals 16 residues. Germline CDR1 and CDR2: SGHTA and FQGNSA. In DNA form, the CDR3 reads TGTGCCAGCAGCTTAACTAGCGGGTTATCCTACAATGAGCAGTTCTTC. Its protein product is CASSLTSGLSYNEQFF.

The table lists this clonotype with a few counts. V is TRBV6-1 and J is TRBJ1-1; TRBD1 aligns across 8 bases. Germline trimming cut 7 bases from V and 11 bases from J; bases unmatched to any gene: 9. Per germline, CDR1 MNHNS and CDR2 SASEGT. This CDR3 spans 12 amino acids. The CDR3 region is CASNSGQGKAFF. CDR3 DNA: TGTGCCAGCAATTCCGGACAGGGAAAGGCTTTCTTT.

The V gene is TRBV28, the J gene TRBJ2-1, with TRBD2 matching 7 bases. TRBJ2-5 explains the end of the DNA better; the J call may be wrong. Germline V CDR1 and CDR2: MDHEN, SYDVKM. This CDR3 is built from 12 residues. The CDR3 loop is CASTGGLETQYF. The CDR3 nucleotides read TGTGCCAGTACCGGGGGGTTGGAGACCCAGTACTTC.

The V call is TRBV7-3, the J call TRBJ2-1; no clear D. The germline CDR1 and CDR2 sequences are SGHTA and FQGTGA. Trimming removed 2 bases at V and 4 bases at J, with 9 bases between. The CDR3 spans 14 residues. In nucleotides, the CDR3 is TGTGCCAGCAGCTTAGACGCGAGTTACAATGAGCAGTTCTTC. Residues: CASSLDASYNEQFF.

The chain joins TRBV7-3 to TRBJ1-2, with D uncertain. The CDR3 is 14 residues long. Germline CDR1 is SGHTA and CDR2 is FQGTGA. Trimming took off 5 bases at V and 3 bases at J, with 13 bases between the two ends. CDR3 in DNA: TGTGCCAGCAGCCCGGGGATTACGGACTATGGCTACACCTTC. It is translated as CASSPGITDYGYTF. The full variable domain, its missing parts supplied by reference TRBV7-3 and TRBJ1-2, is GAGVSQTPSNKVTEKGKYVELRCDPISGHTALYWYRQSLGQGPEFLIYFQGTGAADDSGLPNDRFFAVRPEGSVSTLKIQRTERGDSAVYLCASSPGITDYGYTFGSGTRLTVV.

Only one count was recorded for this clonotype. The rearrangement uses TRBV10-2 and TRBJ2-5; the D is unclear. The DNA end is a closer match to TRBJ2-1, so the J assignment may be wrong. The CDR3 sequence is 13 residues long. Germline V gene sequence: CDR1 WSHSY, CDR2 SAAADI. DNA of the CDR3: TGCGCCAGCACCAGGACGAGCTACAATGAGCAGTTCTTC. Its translation is CASTRTSYNEQFF.

Concerning this clonotype itself: A read error may account for a junction end that differs from germline. The chain uses TRBV7-4 and TRBJ2-3, with D hard to call. Germline-derived CDR1 and CDR2 are SGHVT and SQSDAQ. This CDR3 is 13 amino acids long. CDR3 DNA: TGTGCCAGCAGCCGCCGGCGCCCCCAGGAGCAGGATTTT. Protein product: CASSRRRPQEQDF.

This clonotype occurred once. This chain joins TRBV14 and TRBJ2-5; 7 bases match TRBD2. The closer fit of TRBJ2-7 to the DNA end suggests the J call may be wrong. Looked up from germline, CDR1 is SGHDN and CDR2 is FVKESK. CDR3 length: 19 residues. CDR3 residues: CASSQDAPFGSGVSYEQYF. The CDR3 nucleotides are TGTGCCAGCAGCCAAGATGCCCCCTTTGGGAGCGGGGTCTCCTACGAGCAGTACTTC.

V and J are TRBV7-9 and TRBJ2-4, with 12 nucleotides matching TRBD2. The J call may be incorrect, as the DNA end agrees better with TRBJ2-5. Germline CDR1 SEHNR, CDR2 FQNEAQ (reference sequence). CDR3 size: 19 residues. The CDR3 region is CASSLSLWTSGANKETQYF. The CDR3, as DNA: TGTGCCAGCAGCTTAAGTTTATGGACTAGCGGGGCGAACAAAGAGACCCAGTACTTC.